This T cell receptor (beta chain) comes out of a study of shared clonotypes between healthy human individuals. The assay was immunoSEQ multiplex PCR, and TCRdb's table has in-frame clones only and misses some. The table shows fewer than 1.6 million clones, with approximately 98.5% occurring only once. The CDR3 has 15 residues. The ends lost 1 base at V and 7 bases at J; junction bases unmatched: 7. Germline assignment: CDR1 KGHSH and CDR2 LQKENI. Donors comprised healthy HIV-negative adults lacking recent acute infections or vaccinations. This clonotype was sampled from a man younger than 40 in good health. V gene TRBV18 combines with J gene TRBJ2-1, with 7 nucleotides matching TRBD2. Material for sequencing was naive CD4+ T cells sorted from blood. Noted subset: CD45RA+ positively selected. As DNA, the CDR3 is TGTGCCAGCTCACCACAACCAACTAGCGTAAATGAGCAGTTCTTC. Translation: CASSPQPTSVNEQFF. The complete variable domain, with remaining parts taken from reference TRBV18 and TRBJ2-1, reads NAGVMQNPRHLVRRRGQEARLRCSPMKGHSHVYWYRQLPEEGLKFMVYLQKENIIDESGMPKERFSAEFPKEGPSILRIQQVVRGDSAAYFCASSPQPTSVNEQFFGPGTRLTVL.